Listed here are 15 T cell receptor beta chains from one sample, sequenced in a study of the immune and genomic landscape of osteosarcoma (dated by TCRdb to the early 2020s). Library construction relied on the immunoSEQ multiplex PCR assay. Entries here come from immuneACCESS through TCRdb and include only in-frame sequences with V and J called. Some clones fail to appear in such tables; in the studies checked, an unresolved V gene covers under half of the shortfall, and the cause of the remainder is unknown. The sample yields about 10,000 clones; over 55% were counted once. The top ten hold 18% of the sample. Specimens were post-treatment primary, local recurrence and metastasis tumors from poor-prognosis patients. The sample comprised osteosarcoma tumor tissue from the lung. These receptor sequences come from a human donor with osteosarcoma.

In its sample, this clone was seen a few times. V is TRBV19 and J is TRBJ1-1; weak D call: TRBD1 (5 bases). The CDR3 length is 13 residues. V lost 6 bases and J 10 bases, leaving 18 bases between the germline ends. Germline CDR1 LNHDA, CDR2 SQIVND (reference sequence). The CDR3 DNA reads TGTGCCAGTAGCCCCGGGACCTCTCTCCCAGCTTTCTTT. This sequence encodes CASSPGTSLPAFF.

About this clone: Other DNA sequences in this sample translate to the same CDR3. The V call is TRBV6-5, the J call TRBJ1-1; TRBD1 is a possible D gene (6 bases). Trimming stripped 0 bases from V and 3 bases from J, with 8 bases between. In germline, CDR1 is MNHEY, CDR2 SVGAGI. The CDR3 consists of 14 residues. The CDR3 loop is CASSYSQGYTEAFF. The CDR3 region has the DNA TGTGCCAGCAGTTACTCGCAGGGGTACACTGAAGCTTTCTTT.

V gene TRBV6-6 combines with J gene TRBJ2-7, with TRBD1 matching 7 bases. J was trimmed by 4 bases and V by 2 bases; bases with no gene match: 5. The CDR3 spans 14 residues. Germline V gene lookup returns CDR1 MNHNY and CDR2 SVGAGI (reference sequence). The CDR3 here is CASSYRGRTYEQYF. CDR3 nucleotides: TGTGCCAGCAGTTACAGGGGGCGCACGTACGAGCAGTACTTC.

The chain joins TRBV12-5 to TRBJ1-3; 7 bases map to TRBD1. Looked up from germline, CDR1 is LGHNT and CDR2 is FRNRAP. The CDR3 runs 17 residues. With 2 bases clipped from V and 0 bases from J, the junction kept 7 bases outside the gene matches. The CDR3 region has the DNA TGTGCTAGTGGTTTGTTGGGACAGACCAGCTCTGGAAACACCATATATTTT. Translating it yields CASGLLGQTSSGNTIYF.

The rearrangement links TRBV7-9 to TRBJ1-2; D might be TRBD1 (5 bases). The CDR3 loop spans 15 amino acids. V was pared by 4 bases and J by 4 bases, with 16 bases between. The V gene's germline CDR1 is SEHNR and CDR2 FQNEAQ (reference sequence). The CDR3 nucleotides read TGTGCCAGCAGCTCACCAGGGCGACTTTTCTATGGCTACACCTTC. Translating it yields CASSSPGRLFYGYTF.

The chain links TRBV10-2 to TRBJ1-1, with 10 nucleotides matching TRBD1. The V and J ends lost 4 bases and 3 bases, in that order; junction bases with no gene match: 2. Germline V gives CDR1 WSHSY, CDR2 SAAADI. The CDR3 is made up of 14 amino acids. In DNA form, the CDR3 reads TGCGCCAGCAGTGTGACAGGGGGCTACACTGAAGCTTTCTTT. It encodes CASSVTGGYTEAFF.

This clone showed up just once. The chain joins TRBV11-3 to TRBJ2-2; D possibly corresponds to TRBD2 (6 bases). V shed 8 bases and J shed 8 bases, with 18 bases lying between them. Germline CDR1 reads SGHNT; CDR2 reads YENEEA. CDR3 length: 14 residues. The CDR3 protein is CASGPGARPGELFF. CDR3 nucleotide sequence: TGTGCCAGCGGACCGGGAGCCCGGCCGGGGGAGCTGTTTTTT. The variable domain in full, completed from reference TRBV11-3 and TRBJ2-2, reads EAGVVQSPRYKIIEKKQPVAFWCNPISGHNTLYWYLQNLGQGPELLIRYENEEAVDDSQLPKDRFSAERLKGVDSTLKIQPAELGDSAVYLCASGPGARPGELFFGEGSRLTVL.

The chain is built from TRBV6-1 and TRBJ2-1; tentative D call: TRBD1 (6 bases). The CDR3 loop spans 13 amino acids. The germline CDR1 and CDR2 sequences are MNHNS and SASEGT. Trimming shortened V by 3 bases and J by 5 bases, and 8 bases separated the two germline ends. CDR3 amino acids: CASSEDSHNEQFF. CDR3 in DNA: TGTGCCAGCAGTGAGGACAGCCACAATGAGCAGTTCTTC.

A few counts support this clone. The chain combines TRBV11-2 with TRBJ2-5; the D gene is possibly TRBD1 (6 bases). Trimming pared 4 bases from V and 4 bases from J, leaving 16 bases between. The CDR3 totals 15 residues. Germline values: CDR1 SGHAT, CDR2 FQNNGV. The CDR3 protein is CASSSFLGQLETQYF. In DNA form, the CDR3 reads TGTGCCAGCAGCTCATTCCTCGGACAGCTAGAGACCCAGTACTTC.

This clone is a singleton in its sample. The V and J genes are TRBV7-6 and TRBJ2-5; D tentatively reads TRBD1 or TRBD2 (5 bases each). V was cut by 5 bases and J by 4 bases, with 11 bases left in between. The CDR3 is made up of 13 amino acids. CDR1 and CDR2 from the germline V gene are SGHVS and FNYEAQ. In DNA form, the CDR3 reads TGTGCCAGCAGCGATCGGGGACCAGAGACCCAGTACTTC. Its protein product is CASSDRGPETQYF.

V is TRBV5-6 and J is TRBJ2-1; 10 bases are shared with TRBD2. The V and J ends lost 0 bases and 2 bases, in that order; junction bases with no gene match: 5. CDR1 and CDR2 (germline): SGHDT, YYEEEE. The CDR3 spans 17 residues. This CDR3 is CASSLGTSGNTYNEQFF. In DNA, the CDR3 is TGTGCCAGCAGCTTGGGTACTAGCGGGAATACCTACAATGAGCAGTTCTTC.

The gene calls are TRBV7-2 and TRBJ2-7; D not certain. Germline V CDR1 and CDR2: SGHTA, FQGNSA. Deletions cut 0 bases from V and 7 bases from J, with 10 bases between. CDR3 length equals 13 residues. The CDR3 is CASSLAALGEQYF. The CDR3 nucleotides read TGTGCCAGCAGCTTAGCCGCGTTAGGGGAGCAGTACTTC.

The chain combines TRBV4-2 with TRBJ2-1, with D unclear. V lost 0 bases to trimming and J lost 3 bases, with 18 bases between them. From germline, CDR1 is LGHNA and CDR2 YNFKEQ. The CDR3 extends over 18 amino acids. This CDR3 reads CASSQDAAPTGVYNEQFF. The CDR3, as DNA: TGTGCCAGCAGCCAAGATGCGGCTCCCACGGGTGTCTACAATGAGCAGTTCTTC.

The chain carries TRBV6-5 and TRBJ1-2, with 9 nucleotides matching TRBD1. V was clipped by 6 bases and J by 4 bases; unmatched bases: 9. This CDR3 is 15 amino acids long. Germline V lookup: CDR1 MNHEY, CDR2 SVGAGI. In DNA form, the CDR3 reads TGTGCCAGCAGCACAAAACAGGGGGCGAGCTATGGCTACACCTTC. Encoded protein: CASSTKQGASYGYTF.

The V gene is TRBV5-5, the J gene TRBJ2-7, with 7 positions matching TRBD1. Germline assignment: CDR1 SGHKS and CDR2 YYEKEE (reference sequence). The CDR3 is made up of 16 amino acids. Trimming at V came to 2 bases and at J to 0 bases, leaving 8 bases not matched to a gene. CDR3 in amino acids: CASSFASGTVSYEQYF. The CDR3 DNA is TGTGCCAGCAGCTTCGCCTCCGGGACAGTCTCCTACGAGCAGTACTTC.